These 7 T cell receptor beta chains came from one sample sequenced in a study of cytomegalovirus exposure and HLA in healthy donors. The protocol was immunoSEQ multiplex PCR, while the TCRdb copy is restricted to in-frame clones and leaves out a portion. The sample lists 250,000 to 350,000 clones, approximately 90% occurring once. The sequencing input was PBMCs. The receptors here all came from a woman aged 25 to 39 in good health and CMV-seropositive.

This clone has only a few counts. This sample also contains other DNA sequences that code for the same CDR3. This sequence joins TRBV19 and TRBJ1-1, with D uncertain. Trimming removed 2 bases from V and 1 base from J, with 5 bases in between. The CDR3 covers 13 residues. The germline V gene encodes CDR1 LNHDA and CDR2 SQIVND (reference sequence). The CDR3 sequence: CASSIKPNTEAFF. The CDR3, as DNA: TGTGCCAGTAGTATAAAGCCGAACACTGAAGCTTTCTTT.

This clone was recorded a few times. The chain has TRBV15 and TRBJ1-1; 7 nucleotides line up with TRBD1. With 3 bases clipped from V and 1 base from J, the junction kept 11 bases outside the gene matches. The CDR3 has 17 residues. Germline-derived CDR1 and CDR2 are LNHNV and YYDKDF (reference sequence). CDR3 nucleotides: TGTGCCACCAGCAGCCAGACAGGGAGGAAGGGGAACACTGAAGCTTTCTTT. This gives the protein CATSSQTGRKGNTEAFF.

The CDR3 loop reads CASSSWTSDSRTQYF. The CDR3 bases are TGCGCCAGCAGCTCCTGGACTAGCGACAGTCGGACCCAGTACTTC. This sequence joins TRBV5-1 and TRBJ2-5; 9 bases map to TRBD2. V shed 3 bases, J shed 7 bases, and the junction held 10 bases outside the gene matches. Germline CDR1 SGHRS, CDR2 YFSETQ. This CDR3 spans 15 amino acids.

The chain employs TRBV6-1 and TRBJ2-7, with D possibly being TRBD1 or TRBD2 (5 bases each). Deletions cut 6 bases from V and 2 bases from J, with 17 bases between. This CDR3 contains 15 residues. The germline gives CDR1 MNHNS, CDR2 SASEGT. The CDR3 DNA sequence: TGTGCCAGCAGGGACCCCCGGGACCGACCCTACGAGCAGTACTTC. Amino acids: CASRDPRDRPYEQYF.

This rearrangement joins TRBV9 to TRBJ2-5; possible D gene TRBD2, 7 bases. V lost 9 bases to trimming and J lost 2 bases, with 11 bases between them. Per the germline V gene, CDR1 is SGDLS and CDR2 is YYNGEE. The CDR3 consists of 12 residues. Written as DNA, the CDR3 is TGTGCCACCGGGGGGCAGCAAGAGACCCAGTACTTC. It yields the protein CATGGQQETQYF. Full variable domain (outside the CDR3, taken from reference TRBV9 and TRBJ2-5): DSGVTQTPKHLITATGQRVTLRCSPRSGDLSVYWYQQSLDQGLQFLIQYYNGEERAKGNILERFSAQQFPDLHSELNLSSLELGDSALYFCATGGQQETQYFGPGTRLLVL.

This clone was seen just once. This chain links TRBV7-3 with TRBJ2-5, with TRBD2 matching 12 bases. CDR1 and CDR2 from the germline V gene are SGHTA and FQGTGA. The CDR3 is made up of 15 amino acids. J gave up 6 bases and V 4 bases, and 6 bases lay outside the gene matches. The CDR3 loop reads CASSSSGGAAQTQYF. CDR3 coding DNA: TGTGCCAGCAGCTCTAGCGGGGGGGCGGCACAGACCCAGTACTTC.

This chain joins TRBV27 and TRBJ2-2; D gene uncertain. Trimming shortened V by 6 bases and J by 5 bases, and 10 bases separated the two germline ends. The length of the CDR3 is 13 residues. Germline loops: CDR1 MNHEY, CDR2 SMNVEV (reference sequence). The CDR3 bases are TGTGCCAGCAGCACTACAAGGACCGGGGAGCTGTTTTTT. It codes for CASSTTRTGELFF.